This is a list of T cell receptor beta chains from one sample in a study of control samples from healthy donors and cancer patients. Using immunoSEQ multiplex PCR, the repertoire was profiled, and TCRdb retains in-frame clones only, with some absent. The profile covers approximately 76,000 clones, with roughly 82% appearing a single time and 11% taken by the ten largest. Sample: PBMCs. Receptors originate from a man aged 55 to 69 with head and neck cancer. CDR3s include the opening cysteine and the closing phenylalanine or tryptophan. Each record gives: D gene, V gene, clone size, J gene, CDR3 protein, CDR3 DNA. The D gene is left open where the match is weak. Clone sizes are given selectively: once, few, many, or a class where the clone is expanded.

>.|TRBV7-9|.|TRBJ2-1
CASKPIGGDYNEQFF
TGTGCCAGCAAGCCAATCGGCGGTGACTACAATGAGCAGTTCTTC
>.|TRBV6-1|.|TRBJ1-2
CASSEGVNGYGYTF
TGTGCCAGCAGTGAGGGGGTAAATGGCTATGGCTACACCTTC
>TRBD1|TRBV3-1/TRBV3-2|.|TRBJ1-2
CASSQVDRGGGGYTF
TGTGCCAGCAGCCAAGTCGACAGGGGAGGAGGGGGCTACACCTTC
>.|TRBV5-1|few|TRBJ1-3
CASSSGLLDGNTIYF
TGCGCCAGCAGTTCGGGCCTCTTAGATGGAAACACCATATATTTT
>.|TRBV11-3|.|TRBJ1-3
CASSLGSGNTIYF
TGTGCCAGCAGCTTAGGCTCTGGAAACACCATATATTTT
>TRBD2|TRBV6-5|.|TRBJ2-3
CAGGVGTYTDTQYF
TGTGCCGGGGGGGTGGGAACCTACACAGATACGCAGTATTTT
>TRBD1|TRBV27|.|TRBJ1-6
CASSLSLGREGALPLHF
TGTGCCAGCAGTTTATCTTTAGGGAGGGAGGGGGCGCTTCCCCTCCACTTT
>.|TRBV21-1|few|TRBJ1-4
CASSKEEAGTGLEKLFF
TGTGCCAGCAGCAAAGAGGAGGCCGGGACAGGGTTAGAAAAACTGTTTTTT
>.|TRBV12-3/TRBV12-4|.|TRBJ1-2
CASSATGTPIF
TGTGCCAGCAGCGCTACTGGGACCCCAATCTTC
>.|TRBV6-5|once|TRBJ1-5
CASRRGYSNQPQHF
TGTGCCAGCAGGAGGGGCTATAGCAATCAGCCCCAGCATTTT
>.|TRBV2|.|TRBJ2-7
CASSEHHYEQYF
TGTGCCAGCAGTGAACACCACTACGAGCAGTACTTC
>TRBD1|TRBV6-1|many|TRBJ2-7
CASSDADRGFKQYF
TGTGCCAGCAGTGATGCGGACAGGGGGTTTAAGCAGTACTTC
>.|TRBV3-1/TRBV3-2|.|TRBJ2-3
CASSHSGSPDTQYF
TGTGCCAGCAGCCACAGCGGGTCCCCAGATACGCAGTATTTT
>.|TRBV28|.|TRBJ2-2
CASSVSRGGGELFF
TGTGCCAGCAGTGTTTCCAGGGGTGGCGGGGAGCTGTTTTTT
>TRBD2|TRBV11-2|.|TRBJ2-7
CASSQTSDPPLEQYF
TGTGCCAGCAGCCAAACTAGCGATCCACCCCTCGAGCAGTACTTC
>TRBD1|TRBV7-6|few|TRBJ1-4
CASSLGGQGWEKLFF
TGTGCCAGCAGCTTAGGGGGACAGGGATGGGAAAAACTGTTTTTT
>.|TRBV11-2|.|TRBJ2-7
CASSPRRAYEQYF
TGTGCCAGCAGCCCCCGACGGGCCTACGAGCAGTACTTC
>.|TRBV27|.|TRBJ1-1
CASRLKSYYNTEAFF
TGTGCCAGCAGGCTGAAAAGCTATTACAACACTGAAGCTTTCTTT
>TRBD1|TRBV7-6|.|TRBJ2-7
CASSLGGTAYEQYF
TGTGCCAGCAGCTTAGGAGGGACAGCCTACGAGCAGTACTTC
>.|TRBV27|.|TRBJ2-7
CASSPFGQSELYEQYF
TGTGCCAGCAGCCCGTTCGGACAGAGTGAACTCTACGAGCAGTACTTC
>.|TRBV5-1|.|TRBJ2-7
CASSLAPPSEQYF
TGCGCCAGCAGCTTGGCCCCCCCATCCGAGCAGTACTTC
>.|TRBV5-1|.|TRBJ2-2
CASSPPHGGELFF
TGCGCCAGCAGCCCCCCGCACGGCGGGGAGCTGTTTTTT
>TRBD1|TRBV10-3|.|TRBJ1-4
CAISESLGQGLHNEKLFF
TGTGCCATCAGTGAATCCTTGGGACAGGGGCTCCATAATGAAAAACTGTTTTTT
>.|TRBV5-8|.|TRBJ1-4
CASSFRATNEKLFF
TGTGCCAGCAGCTTTCGAGCAACTAATGAAAAACTGTTTTTT
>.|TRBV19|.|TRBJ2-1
CASTFRGDNNEQFF
TGTGCCAGTACCTTTCGAGGGGACAACAATGAGCAGTTCTTC
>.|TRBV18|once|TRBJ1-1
CASSPNRASRTEAFF
TGTGCCAGCTCACCAAACCGGGCCAGTCGGACTGAAGCTTTCTTT
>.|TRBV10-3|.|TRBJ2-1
CAISRNSPAYNEQFF
TGTGCCATCAGTAGGAACAGCCCAGCCTACAATGAGCAGTTCTTC
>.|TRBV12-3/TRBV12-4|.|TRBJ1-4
CASSFSGREKLFF
TGTGCCAGCAGTTTTTCAGGGCGTGAAAAACTGTTTTTT